A selection of T cell receptor beta chains follows, all from one sample in a study of T cell changes during pregnancy in multiple sclerosis. Sequencing used immunoSEQ multiplex PCR; TCRdb keeps in-frame clones, though not all of them. The table records about 66,000 clones, roughly 90% of them present only once. This sample comprised CD8+ T cells from peripheral blood mononuclear cells, obtained before pregnancy. The source is a female donor with multiple sclerosis, enrolled in a pregnancy study. Each CDR3 is given with its conserved first and last residue. The D gene is left open where the match is weak. Clone sizes are given selectively: once, few, many, or a class where the clone is expanded.

TRBV6-5	.	.	TRBJ1-2	CASSYRNSYGYTF	TGTGCCAGCAGTTACAGGAACAGCTATGGCTACACCTTC
TRBV7-9	TRBD1	few	TRBJ1-2	CASSPRDSPFYGYTF	TGTGCCAGCAGCCCACGGGACAGCCCATTCTATGGCTACACCTTC
TRBV9	TRBD1	.	TRBJ1-2	CASSARGQGAGGYTF	TGTGCCAGCAGCGCAAGGGGACAGGGGGCAGGGGGCTACACCTTC
TRBV29-1	TRBD1	.	TRBJ1-2	CSVPGTGGAGYTF	TGCAGCGTTCCGGGGACAGGGGGCGCGGGCTACACCTTC
TRBV7-2	TRBD2	few	TRBJ2-2	CASSFAGGNTGELFF	TGTGCCAGCAGCTTTGCGGGGGGCAACACCGGGGAGCTGTTTTTT
TRBV7-8	TRBD2	.	TRBJ2-1	CASSLLLAGGQGRNEQFF	TGTGCCAGCAGCTTACTTCTAGCGGGGGGGCAGGGTCGGAATGAGCAGTTCTTC
TRBV29-1	TRBD2	few	TRBJ2-2	CSVLDPAAGADPFSNTGELFF	TGCAGCGTCCTCGACCCCGCAGCGGGGGCCGATCCCTTCTCGAACACCGGGGAGCTGTTTTTT
TRBV4-2	.	.	TRBJ2-1	CASSQVDEGGPGNEQFF	TGTGCCAGCAGCCAAGTCGATGAGGGTGGCCCTGGTAATGAGCAGTTCTTC
TRBV25-1	.	.	TRBJ1-4	CASSDYRDGEEKLFF	TGTGCCAGCAGTGATTACCGCGACGGGGAAGAAAAACTGTTTTTT
TRBV15	.	.	TRBJ2-7	CATSRDRGLNNEQYF	TGTGCCACCAGCAGAGATAGGGGCCTAAATAACGAGCAGTACTTC
TRBV4-1	.	.	TRBJ2-5	CASSQDSVAGAQETQYF	TGCGCCAGCAGCCAAGATTCGGTGGCGGGGGCCCAAGAGACCCAGTACTTC
TRBV19	TRBD1	.	TRBJ1-5	CASSPPGQGNQPQHF	TGTGCCAGTAGCCCCCCGGGACAGGGTAATCAGCCCCAGCATTTT
TRBV19	TRBD2	once	TRBJ2-2	CASSSGPGLANTGELFF	TGTGCCAGTAGTTCGGGGCCGGGACTAGCAAACACCGGGGAGCTGTTTTTT
TRBV6-1	.	few	TRBJ1-5	CASRVGQSNQPQHF	TGTGCCAGCAGGGTAGGACAGAGCAATCAGCCCCAGCATTTT
TRBV4-1	.	.	TRBJ1-1	CASSQVAGDTEAFF	TGCGCCAGCAGCCAAGTGGCGGGGGACACTGAAGCTTTCTTT
TRBV4-1	TRBD2	once	TRBJ2-1	CASSQTTSGGGEQFF	TGCGCCAGCAGCCAGACGACTAGCGGGGGTGGAGAGCAGTTCTTC
TRBV19	TRBD2	once	TRBJ2-1	CASSIIGGGYEQFF	TGTGCCAGTAGTATAATCGGGGGGGGCTACGAGCAGTTCTTC
TRBV19	.	.	TRBJ2-7	CASSIVEGYEQYF	TGTGCCAGTAGTATAGTGGAGGGTTACGAGCAGTACTTC
TRBV6-5	TRBD1	.	TRBJ2-2	CASSYSSGTGAGELFF	TGTGCCAGCAGTTACTCCTCCGGGACAGGGGCCGGGGAGCTGTTTTTT
TRBV6-4	.	.	TRBJ1-2	CANRTYQANYGYTF	TGTGCCAACAGGACATACCAAGCTAACTATGGCTACACCTTC
TRBV2	TRBD1	.	TRBJ1-3	CASRADRALRNTIYF	TGTGCCAGCAGGGCCGACAGGGCCCTTAGAAACACCATATATTTT
TRBV19	.	.	TRBJ1-1	CASSSPRGAFF	TGTGCCAGTAGTTCACCTAGGGGAGCTTTCTTT
TRBV5-4	.	.	TRBJ2-1	CASSLAGSISSYNEQFF	TGTGCCAGCAGCTTGGCCGGGTCAATAAGCTCCTACAATGAGCAGTTCTTC
TRBV14	.	.	TRBJ1-4	CASSHRLIEKLFF	TGTGCCAGCAGCCACCGGTTAATTGAAAAACTGTTTTTT
TRBV4-1	.	.	TRBJ2-1	CASSQDYVVGGASYNEQFF	TGCGCCAGCAGCCAAGATTATGTGGTGGGGGGGGCGTCCTACAATGAGCAGTTCTTC
TRBV2	TRBD1	.	TRBJ2-7	CASSNPTGGEQYF	TGTGCCAGCAGTAACCCGACAGGGGGCGAGCAGTACTTC
TRBV6-6	TRBD1	.	TRBJ1-2	CASSVDGTGYGYTF	TGTGCCAGCAGTGTCGACGGGACAGGATATGGCTACACCTTC
TRBV5-1	TRBD1	.	TRBJ1-1	CASSLAGTGYYNTEAFF	TGCGCCAGCAGCTTGGCCGGGACAGGATATTATAACACTGAAGCTTTCTTT
TRBV5-4	.	once	TRBJ2-1	CASSSGLEQFF	TGTGCCAGCAGCTCGGGACTGGAGCAGTTCTTC
TRBV6-5	.	.	TRBJ1-3	CASTPREAGNTIYF	TGTGCCAGCACTCCCAGGGAGGCCGGAAACACCATATATTTT
TRBV9	.	.	TRBJ2-5	CASSVGTAGPQYF	TGTGCCAGCAGCGTAGGGACAGCGGGACCCCAGTACTTC
TRBV6-5	TRBD1	.	TRBJ1-4	CASSYSVEGASKLFF	TGTGCCAGCAGTTACTCGGTCGAGGGGGCAAGTAAACTGTTTTTT
TRBV6-5	.	.	TRBJ2-1	CASSSLGYEQFF	TGTGCCAGCAGTTCACTAGGGTATGAGCAGTTCTTC
TRBV9	.	.	TRBJ2-2	CASSVAGSGELFF	TGTGCCAGCAGCGTAGCCGGGTCCGGGGAGCTGTTTTTT
TRBV19	.	.	TRBJ2-7	CASRQAGRDNYEQYF	TGTGCCAGTAGGCAGGCTGGGCGCGATAACTACGAGCAGTACTTC
TRBV9	.	.	TRBJ2-6	CASSVAVPGANVLTF	TGTGCCAGCAGCGTGGCAGTTCCCGGGGCCAACGTCCTGACTTTC
TRBV5-6	.	.	TRBJ2-5	CASSLDSGETQYF	TGTGCCAGCAGCTTGGACAGCGGAGAGACCCAGTACTTC
TRBV7-9	TRBD1	.	TRBJ1-2	CASSSGGYGYTF	TGTGCCAGCAGCTCAGGGGGGTATGGCTACACCTTC
TRBV27	.	.	TRBJ2-7	CASSSGGSYEQYF	TGTGCCAGCAGTTCCGGGGGCTCCTACGAGCAGTACTTC
TRBV14	.	.	TRBJ2-7	CASSGETGVYEQYF	TGTGCCAGCAGCGGGGAGACAGGAGTCTACGAGCAGTACTTC